This entry features one T cell receptor (beta chain) sequence. This specimen comes from a study of preoperative IRX-2 immunotherapy in early breast cancer. TCRdb keeps only in-frame clones here, not all; method: immunoSEQ multiplex PCR. Of about 24,000 clones detected, approximately 90% appear once; the ten largest clones hold around 27%. The length of the CDR3 is 14 residues. V was shortened by 0 bases and J by 8 bases, with 10 bases between the two germline ends. The germline V gene encodes CDR1 MGHRA and CDR2 YSYEKL. Treatment meaning: preoperative locoregional IRX-2 cytokine immunotherapy. Patients received preoperative, locoregional IRX-2 cytokine immunotherapy in a phase Ib study.

The clonotype comes from a human donor with breast cancer. The rearrangement joins TRBV4-1 to TRBJ1-4; D is unclear. The material was tumor tissue, obtained after IRX-2 immunotherapy. This CDR3 is CASSQENMGEKLFF. CDR3 in DNA: TGCGCCAGCAGCCAAGAAAATATGGGGGAAAAACTGTTTTTT.